The T cell receptor beta chain under discussion was sequenced for a study of response to subunit inactivated influenza vaccine. Germline CDR1 and CDR2: KGHSH and LQKENI. V lost 4 bases, J lost 4 bases, and 10 bases lay in between. The CDR3 length is 14 residues. TCRdb reprocessed the RT-PCR reads with MiXCR, giving one entry per CDR3 protein. The sample has some 570,000 distinct CDR3 sequences, about 10% seen once. The data were also submitted as part of a second study, on T cells expressing NK-cell markers. That work contributes: TCR beta cDNA was generated via 5'RACE template switching incorporating UMIs. An anti-gamma-delta TCR antibody was added in several experiments. It restricted sorting to alpha-beta TCR-expressing T cells.

The sequence came from a middle-aged man who received an inactivated influenza vaccine. The chain links TRBV18 to TRBJ2-2; D is unresolved. Sequenced material: PBMCs from blood, taken on the day of vaccination. For the CDR3, the DNA is TGTGCCAGCTCACTAACTCAGGTCACCGGGGAGCTGTTTTTT. Translation gives CASSLTQVTGELFF.